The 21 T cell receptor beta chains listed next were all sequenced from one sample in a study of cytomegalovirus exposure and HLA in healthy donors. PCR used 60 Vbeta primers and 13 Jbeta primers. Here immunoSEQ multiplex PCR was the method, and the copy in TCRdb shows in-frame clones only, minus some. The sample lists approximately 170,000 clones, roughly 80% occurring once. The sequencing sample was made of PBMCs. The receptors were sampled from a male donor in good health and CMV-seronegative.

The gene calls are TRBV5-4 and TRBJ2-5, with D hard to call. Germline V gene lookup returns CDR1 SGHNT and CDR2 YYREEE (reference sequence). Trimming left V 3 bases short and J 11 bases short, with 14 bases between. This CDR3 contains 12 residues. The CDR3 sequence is CASSSGKGEQYF. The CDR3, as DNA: TGTGCCAGCAGCTCTGGCAAAGGAGAGCAGTACTTC.

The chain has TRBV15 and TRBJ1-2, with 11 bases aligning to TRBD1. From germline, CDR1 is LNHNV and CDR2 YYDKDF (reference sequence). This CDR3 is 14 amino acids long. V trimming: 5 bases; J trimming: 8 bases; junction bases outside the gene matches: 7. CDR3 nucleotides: TGTGCCACCAGCGACGGACAGGGGGCGCGAGGCTACACCTTC. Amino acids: CATSDGQGARGYTF.

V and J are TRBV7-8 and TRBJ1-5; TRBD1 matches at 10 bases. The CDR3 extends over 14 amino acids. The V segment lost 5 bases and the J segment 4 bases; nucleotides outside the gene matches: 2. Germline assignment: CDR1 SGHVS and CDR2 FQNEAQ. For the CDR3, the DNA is TGTGCCAGCAGCAGGACAGGGGGGAATCAGCCCCAGCATTTT. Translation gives CASSRTGGNQPQHF.

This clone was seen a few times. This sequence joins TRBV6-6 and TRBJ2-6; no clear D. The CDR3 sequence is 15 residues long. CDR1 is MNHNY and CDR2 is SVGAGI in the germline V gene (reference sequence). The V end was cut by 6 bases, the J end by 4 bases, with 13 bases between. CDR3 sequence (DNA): TGTGCCAGCAGCCTTTACGTCGGGGGGGCCAACGTCCTGACTTTC. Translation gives CASSLYVGGANVLTF.

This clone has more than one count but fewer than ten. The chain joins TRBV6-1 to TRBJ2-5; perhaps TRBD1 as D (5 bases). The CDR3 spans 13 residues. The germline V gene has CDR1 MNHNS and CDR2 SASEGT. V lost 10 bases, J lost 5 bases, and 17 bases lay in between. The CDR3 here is CATKQQGAETQYF. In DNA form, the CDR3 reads TGTGCCACCAAACAGCAGGGCGCGGAGACCCAGTACTTC.

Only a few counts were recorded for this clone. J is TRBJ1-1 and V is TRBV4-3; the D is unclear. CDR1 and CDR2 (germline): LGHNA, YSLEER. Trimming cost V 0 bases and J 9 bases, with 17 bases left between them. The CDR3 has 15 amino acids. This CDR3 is CASSQDHNSLRKAFF. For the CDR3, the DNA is TGCGCCAGCAGCCAAGATCATAACAGCCTCCGGAAAGCTTTCTTT.

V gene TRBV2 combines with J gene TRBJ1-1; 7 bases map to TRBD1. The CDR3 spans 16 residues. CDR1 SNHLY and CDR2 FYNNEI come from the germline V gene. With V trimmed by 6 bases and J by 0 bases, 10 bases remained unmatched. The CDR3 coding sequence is TGTGCCAGCAGCCTCCTGGGCCAGGGGGTGAACACTGAAGCTTTCTTT. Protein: CASSLLGQGVNTEAFF. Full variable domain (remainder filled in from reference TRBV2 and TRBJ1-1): EPEVTQTPSHQVTQMGQEVILRCVPISNHLYFYWYRQILGQKVEFLVSFYNNEISEKSEIFDDQFSVERPDGSNFTLKIRSTKLEDSAMYFCASSLLGQGVNTEAFFGQGTRLTVV.

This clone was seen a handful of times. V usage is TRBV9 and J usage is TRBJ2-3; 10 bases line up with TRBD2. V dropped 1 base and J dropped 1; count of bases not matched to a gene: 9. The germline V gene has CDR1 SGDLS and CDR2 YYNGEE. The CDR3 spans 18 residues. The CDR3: CASSVNLLLAGGTDTQYF. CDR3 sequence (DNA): TGTGCCAGCAGCGTAAACCTCCTCCTAGCGGGGGGCACAGATACGCAGTATTTT.

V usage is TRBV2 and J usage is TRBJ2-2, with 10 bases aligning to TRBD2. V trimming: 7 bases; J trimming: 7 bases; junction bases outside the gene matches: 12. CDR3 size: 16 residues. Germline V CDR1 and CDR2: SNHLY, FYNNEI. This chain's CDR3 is CASKSSGRAIGGELFF. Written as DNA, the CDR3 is TGTGCCAGCAAGTCCAGCGGGAGGGCTATAGGCGGGGAGCTGTTTTTT.

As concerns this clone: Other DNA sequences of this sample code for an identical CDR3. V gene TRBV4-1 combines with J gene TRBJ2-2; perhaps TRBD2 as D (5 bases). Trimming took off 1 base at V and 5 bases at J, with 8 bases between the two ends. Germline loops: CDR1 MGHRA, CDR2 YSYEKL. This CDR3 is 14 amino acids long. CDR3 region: CASSQVGGTGELFF. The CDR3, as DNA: TGCGCCAGCAGCCAAGTCGGCGGGACCGGGGAGCTGTTTTTT.

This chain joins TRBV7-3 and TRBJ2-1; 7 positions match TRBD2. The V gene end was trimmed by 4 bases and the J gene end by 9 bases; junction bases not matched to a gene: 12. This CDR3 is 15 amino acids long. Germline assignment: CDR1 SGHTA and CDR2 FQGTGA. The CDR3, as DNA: TGTGCCAGCAGCTCTAGCCAGCGGGAAAGGGGTGAGCAGTTCTTC. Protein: CASSSSQRERGEQFF.

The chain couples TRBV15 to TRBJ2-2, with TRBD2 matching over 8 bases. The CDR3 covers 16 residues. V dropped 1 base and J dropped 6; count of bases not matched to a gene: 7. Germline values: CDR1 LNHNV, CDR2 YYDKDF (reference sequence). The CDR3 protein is CATSRVSGRTAGELFF. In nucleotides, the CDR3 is TGTGCCACCAGCAGAGTGAGCGGGAGAACCGCCGGGGAGCTGTTTTTT.

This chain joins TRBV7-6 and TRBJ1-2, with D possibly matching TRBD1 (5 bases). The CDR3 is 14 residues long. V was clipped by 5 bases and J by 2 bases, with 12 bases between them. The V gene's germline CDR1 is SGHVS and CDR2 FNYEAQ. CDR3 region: CASSLSPGNYGYTF. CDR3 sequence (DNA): TGTGCCAGCAGCCTTTCGCCAGGGAACTATGGCTACACCTTC.

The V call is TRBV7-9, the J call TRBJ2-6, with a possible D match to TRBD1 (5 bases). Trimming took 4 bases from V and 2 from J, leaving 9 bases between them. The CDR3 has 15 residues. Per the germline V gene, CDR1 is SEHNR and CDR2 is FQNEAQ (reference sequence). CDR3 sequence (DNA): TGTGCCAGCAGCTCCGAAGGGGCTGGGGCCAACGTCCTGACTTTC. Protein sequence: CASSSEGAGANVLTF.

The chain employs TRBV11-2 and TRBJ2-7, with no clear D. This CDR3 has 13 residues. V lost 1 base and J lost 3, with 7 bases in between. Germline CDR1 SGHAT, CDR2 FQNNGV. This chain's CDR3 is CASSLGLHYEQYF. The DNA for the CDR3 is TGTGCCAGCAGCTTAGGACTCCACTACGAGCAGTACTTC.

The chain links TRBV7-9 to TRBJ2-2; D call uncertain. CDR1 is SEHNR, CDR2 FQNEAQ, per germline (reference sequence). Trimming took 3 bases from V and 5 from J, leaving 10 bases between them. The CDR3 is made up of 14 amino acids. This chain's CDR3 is CASSFSRVTGELFF. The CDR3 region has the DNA TGTGCCAGCAGCTTTTCGAGAGTTACCGGGGAGCTGTTTTTT.

CDR3 loop: CASSRREGTEAFF. The DNA for the CDR3 is TGTGCCAGCAGCCGCCGGGAGGGCACTGAAGCTTTCTTT. The gene calls are TRBV13 and TRBJ1-1; D remains unclear. Trimming removed 5 bases at V and 4 bases at J, with 11 bases between. There are 13 residues in the CDR3. Germline CDR1 and CDR2: PRHDT and FYEKMQ (reference sequence).

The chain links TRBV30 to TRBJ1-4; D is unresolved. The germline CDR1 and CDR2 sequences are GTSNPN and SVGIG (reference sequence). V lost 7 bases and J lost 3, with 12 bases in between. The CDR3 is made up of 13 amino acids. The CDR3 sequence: CASSRAPNEKLFF. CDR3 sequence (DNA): TGTGCCTCCTCGCGGGCTCCTAATGAAAAACTGTTTTTT. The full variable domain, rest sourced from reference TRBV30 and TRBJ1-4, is SQTIHQWPATLVQPVGSPLSLECTVEGTSNPNLYWYRQAAGRGLQLLFYSVGIGQISSEVPQNLSASRPQDRQFILSSKKLLLSDSGFYLCASSRAPNEKLFFGSGTQLSVL.

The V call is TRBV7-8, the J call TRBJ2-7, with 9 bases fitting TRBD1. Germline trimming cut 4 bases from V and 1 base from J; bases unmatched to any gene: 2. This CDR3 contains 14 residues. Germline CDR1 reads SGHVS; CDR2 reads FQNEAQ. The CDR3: CASSWTGDSYEQYF. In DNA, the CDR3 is TGTGCCAGCAGCTGGACAGGGGATTCCTACGAGCAGTACTTC.

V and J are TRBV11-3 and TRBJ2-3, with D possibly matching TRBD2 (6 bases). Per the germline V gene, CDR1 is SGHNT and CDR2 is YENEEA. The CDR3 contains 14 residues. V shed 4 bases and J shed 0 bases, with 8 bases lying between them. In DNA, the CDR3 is TGTGCCAGCAGCTCGGGAGCTAGCACAGATACGCAGTATTTT. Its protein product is CASSSGASTDTQYF.

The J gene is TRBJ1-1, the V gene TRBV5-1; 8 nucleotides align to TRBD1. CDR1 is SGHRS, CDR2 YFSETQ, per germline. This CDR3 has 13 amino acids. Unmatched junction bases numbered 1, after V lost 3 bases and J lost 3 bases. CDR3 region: CASSYRGDTEAFF. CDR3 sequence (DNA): TGCGCCAGCAGCTACAGGGGGGACACTGAAGCTTTCTTT.